Sequencing of this T cell receptor beta chain was carried out in a study of glioma-infiltrating T cells after dendritic cell vaccination. CDR1 is LNHDA and CDR2 is SQIVND in the germline V gene (reference sequence). This CDR3 is 15 amino acids long. Trimming at V came to 3 bases and at J to 0 bases, leaving 1 base not matched to a gene. Isocitrate dehydrogenase mutation was absent in all glioblastoma patients. Blood PBMC samples: pre-vaccination, two weeks post third vaccination, and at tumor progression. The assay was immunoSEQ multiplex PCR, and TCRdb's table has in-frame clones only and misses some. The profile shows fewer than 35,000 clones, roughly 90% of them singletons.

The chain links TRBV19 to TRBJ2-1, with 8 nucleotides matching TRBD1. This sample comprised blood, obtained before dendritic cell vaccination. The source is a human donor with glioblastoma. CDR3 sequence: CASSIGQGSYNEQFF. The CDR3 DNA reads as TGTGCCAGTAGTATCGGACAGGGCTCCTACAATGAGCAGTTCTTC.